The source of this TCR beta chain is a study of human T cells and chemical hapten exposure. Study-level background: Subjects had 2% DPC placed on about 2 cm by about 2 cm of upper inner arm skin for sensitization. Readings were taken at 6 days from patch tests that had applied 0.01% DPC to the upper back. Overall study results and limits: Relative to control repertoires, expanded TCRs gave rise to significantly more large CDR3 similarity clusters.

Comment on this clonotype: The antigen is undetermined.

TCRdb reprocessed the RACE reads via MiXCR and lists one record per CDR3 protein. The table shows about 51,000 distinct CDR3 sequences, with 9.4% occurring only once. This CDR3 is 15 amino acids long. J gave up 5 bases and V 0 bases, and 7 bases lay outside the gene matches. Germline values: CDR1 DFQATT, CDR2 SNEGSKA (reference sequence). The sample's time point: pre-sensitization, week 0. Stated treatment: therapeutic diphenylcyclopropenone sensitization with weekly scalp DPC. The TCR originated in a woman in her 40s with alopecia areata. Some clones in this sample may be carry-over from other donors' samples. The rearrangement links TRBV20-1 to TRBJ1-1; 9 bases fit TRBD1. Specimen: whole blood, collected in connection with sensitization to the hapten diphenylcyclopropenone (DPC). The CDR3 DNA follows: TGCAGTGCTAGAGAATCCGGGACAGGGAAGACTGAAGCTTTCTTT. This gives the protein CSARESGTGKTEAFF.